Listed below are T cell receptor beta chains from one sample, sequenced in a study of blood T cell repertoires in COVID-19. Measured with immunoSEQ multiplex PCR; TCRdb has only the in-frame clones, and not every one. This table has some 100,000 clones, around 86% appearing once. Sample: PBMCs or T cells enriched from blood (not recorded which). Receptors originate from a woman aged 45-65 years who had recovered from COVID-19. The CDR3 runs from the conserved cysteine through the conserved F or W. Fields, in order: J gene, V gene, CDR3 protein.

J gene: TRBJ2-1
V gene: TRBV7-2
CDR3 protein: CASSSRGGLAETYNEQFF

J gene: TRBJ1-1
V gene: TRBV2
CDR3 protein: CASREQTAQTGKAFF

J gene: TRBJ2-7
V gene: TRBV7-3
CDR3 protein: CASSSRTGFYEQYF

J gene: TRBJ1-2
V gene: TRBV7-8
CDR3 protein: CASSRPLYGYTF

J gene: TRBJ2-1
V gene: TRBV2
CDR3 protein: CASRQREFDEQFF

J gene: TRBJ2-2
V gene: TRBV7-2
CDR3 protein: CASRRTSGGTGELFF

J gene: TRBJ2-4
V gene: TRBV19
CDR3 protein: CASQASGRPKNIQYF

J gene: TRBJ1-2
V gene: TRBV19
CDR3 protein: CASTHKGGYGYTF

J gene: TRBJ2-3
V gene: TRBV9
CDR3 protein: CASSTRDREAQYF

J gene: TRBJ2-1
V gene: TRBV5-1
CDR3 protein: CASSLAGFSQFF

J gene: TRBJ2-7
V gene: TRBV7-6
CDR3 protein: CASSRGASSYEQYF

J gene: TRBJ1-2
V gene: TRBV28
CDR3 protein: CASSLGDRGLGGYTF

J gene: TRBJ1-2
V gene: TRBV2
CDR3 protein: CASSDTGNGYTF

J gene: TRBJ1-4
V gene: TRBV9
CDR3 protein: CASSVGGLNEKLFF

J gene: TRBJ2-1
V gene: TRBV5-4
CDR3 protein: CASSLASGMNEQFF

J gene: TRBJ2-5
V gene: TRBV5-6
CDR3 protein: CASSLWQGGRETQYF

J gene: TRBJ1-5
V gene: TRBV2
CDR3 protein: CASSEQGAQPQHF

J gene: TRBJ2-7
V gene: TRBV6-5
CDR3 protein: CASRRGQGSYEQYF

J gene: TRBJ1-5
V gene: TRBV4-1
CDR3 protein: CASSQDLSYSNQPQHF

J gene: TRBJ1-3
V gene: TRBV15
CDR3 protein: CATSWENFSGNTIYF

J gene: TRBJ2-5
V gene: TRBV4-1
CDR3 protein: CASSQGVENQETQYF

J gene: TRBJ2-7
V gene: TRBV20-1
CDR3 protein: CSASQPQGSYEQYF

J gene: TRBJ1-2
V gene: TRBV19
CDR3 protein: CASSIGVRSQYYGYTF

J gene: TRBJ2-5
V gene: TRBV28
CDR3 protein: CASRRQGQETQYF

J gene: TRBJ1-2
V gene: TRBV7-9
CDR3 protein: CASSLALAGFGGYTF

J gene: TRBJ1-1
V gene: TRBV9
CDR3 protein: CASSRGGVAGLTEAFF

J gene: TRBJ2-7
V gene: TRBV28
CDR3 protein: CASSTWLEATQEQYF

J gene: TRBJ2-1
V gene: TRBV7-9
CDR3 protein: CASSPSSGGAHNEQFF

J gene: TRBJ2-2
V gene: TRBV27
CDR3 protein: CASRMTGGKGTGELFF

J gene: TRBJ2-5
V gene: TRBV7-2
CDR3 protein: CASTLLGGETQYF

J gene: TRBJ2-1
V gene: TRBV19
CDR3 protein: CASTLSGTPVYNEQFF

J gene: TRBJ1-5
V gene: TRBV28
CDR3 protein: CASSSGQYNQPQHF

J gene: TRBJ1-4
V gene: TRBV7-9
CDR3 protein: CASSNPGANEKLFF

J gene: TRBJ1-2
V gene: TRBV5-8
CDR3 protein: CASRLGRDRIYGYTF

J gene: TRBJ2-5
V gene: TRBV5-1
CDR3 protein: CASSIGLAGGFQETQYF

J gene: TRBJ2-3
V gene: TRBV28
CDR3 protein: CASSGGQLVADTQYF

J gene: TRBJ2-2
V gene: TRBV7-7
CDR3 protein: CASSLDGLAANTGELFF

J gene: TRBJ1-4
V gene: TRBV14
CDR3 protein: CASSPVFGGSEKLFF

J gene: TRBJ2-3
V gene: TRBV6-5
CDR3 protein: CASSYVGPDTQYF

J gene: TRBJ2-3
V gene: TRBV27
CDR3 protein: CASAFTRLAITDTQYF